The clone carrying this T cell receptor beta chain was observed a handful of times. What it binds is not known. This record comes from a study of shared clonotypes between healthy human individuals. Every contributor of samples was a Caucasian grown-up residing in Nashville, Tennessee. Data came from immunoSEQ multiplex PCR; TCRdb stores just in-frame clones and leaves some out. Here the sample spans over a million clones, under 80% being singletons. The CDR3 spans 15 residues. Germline CDR1 MNHEY, CDR2 SMNVEV (reference sequence). Trimming removed 0 bases from V and 3 bases from J, with 8 bases in between. Study results and limitations: The diversity represented, both genetic and in exposure history, was limited by few donors.

The source of this sequence is a man younger than 35 in good health. The specimen was memory CD4+ T cells sorted from blood. Stated subset: CD45RA-negative fraction. The V gene is TRBV27, the J gene TRBJ2-2; D not resolved. CDR3 protein: CASSLSRTDTGELFF. Written as DNA, the CDR3 is TGTGCCAGCAGTTTATCTAGAACAGACACCGGGGAGCTGTTTTTT.